This passage covers 18 T cell receptor beta chains from one sample sequenced in a study of blood T cell repertoires in COVID-19. Sequencing used immunoSEQ multiplex PCR; TCRdb keeps in-frame clones, though not all of them. This table has some 120,000 clones, 90% appearing once. Sample: peripheral blood. These TCRs come from a man in his fifties or sixties with active COVID-19.

This chain links TRBV7-6 with TRBJ2-7, with D maybe TRBD2 (6 bases). V shed 3 bases and J shed 3 bases, with 15 bases lying between them. The length of the CDR3 is 15 residues. Per the germline V gene, CDR1 is SGHVS and CDR2 is FNYEAQ. CDR3 nucleotides: TGTGCCAGCAGCTTCGGGGGAGGACTTTTCTACGAGCAGTACTTC. Protein sequence: CASSFGGGLFYEQYF.

This clone was detected once. The chain couples TRBV21-1 to TRBJ1-4; the table names TRBD1, a call not compared with the DNA. TRBV21-1 is reported as a pseudogene. The CDR3 contains 12 residues. In DNA, the CDR3 is TGTGCCAGCAGCGCCGTGGCAGGAAAACTGTTTTTT. The encoded protein is CASSAVAGKLFF.

This clone turned up a few times. At one end the junction does not follow the germline gene, possibly because of a read error. The V gene is TRBV18, the J gene TRBJ2-7, with TRBD1 matching over 9 bases. Germline V lookup: CDR1 KGHSH, CDR2 LQKENI. This CDR3 is built from 14 residues. The CDR3 sequence is CASSPGTGTPTIDF. The CDR3, as DNA: TGTGCCAGCTCACCTGGGACAGGGACTCCTACGATCGACTTC.

This clone appeared a few times. The rearrangement uses TRBV19 and TRBJ1-2, with 8 bases fitting TRBD1. Germline V gene lookup returns CDR1 LNHDA and CDR2 SQIVND (reference sequence). The CDR3 is made up of 13 amino acids. V trimming: 3 bases; J trimming: 7 bases; junction bases outside the gene matches: 4. CDR3 bases: TGTGCCAGTAGTATCACCAGGGGGCTTGGCTACACCTTC. Translation: CASSITRGLGYTF.

A single count supports this clone. V is TRBV11-2 and J is TRBJ2-3; 7 nucleotides match TRBD2. V was pared by 2 bases and J by 2 bases, with 4 bases of the junction left unmatched. The CDR3 length is 15 residues. The germline CDR1 and CDR2 sequences are SGHAT and FQNNGV. CDR3 protein: CASSLRRGITDTQYF. Here the CDR3 DNA reads TGTGCCAGCAGCTTACGGCGGGGGATCACAGATACGCAGTATTTT.

The chain uses TRBV6-5 and TRBJ1-1, with 9 bases matching TRBD1. The germline V gene has CDR1 MNHEY and CDR2 SVGAGI. After removal of 0 bases from V and 6 bases from J, the junction contained 5 bases not matched to a gene. This CDR3 comprises 15 residues. In DNA, the CDR3 is TGTGCCAGCAGTTACTCCGGACAGGGGAAAGCTGAAGCTTTCTTT. Protein product: CASSYSGQGKAEAFF.

This clone was counted only a few times. Other nucleotide sequences from this sample produce the same CDR3. The chain links TRBV9 to TRBJ1-3; D not certain. Between the trimmed V and J ends, which lost 0 bases and 0 bases, there was a span of 4 bases. The CDR3 has 14 amino acids. Per germline, CDR1 SGDLS and CDR2 YYNGEE. The CDR3 reads CASSVGDSGNTIYF. CDR3 DNA: TGTGCCAGCAGCGTAGGAGACTCTGGAAACACCATATATTTT.

The chain joins TRBV19 to TRBJ1-1; TRBD1 is a possible D gene (6 bases). The CDR3 covers 14 residues. CDR1 is LNHDA and CDR2 is SQIVND in the germline V gene (reference sequence). The germline V and J ends were trimmed by 4 bases and 0 bases, with 9 bases remaining between them. In DNA form, the CDR3 reads TGTGCCAGTAGTAAAGGACAGCTGAACACTGAAGCTTTCTTT. As protein: CASSKGQLNTEAFF.

The chain uses TRBV19 and TRBJ2-1; 11 bases are a match to TRBD2. With V trimmed by 3 bases and J by 10 bases, 5 bases remained unmatched. The CDR3 totals 14 residues. The germline CDR1 and CDR2 sequences are LNHDA and SQIVND (reference sequence). The CDR3 DNA reads as TGTGCCAGTAGTATGGGGGTAGCGGGAGGGGAGCAGTTCTTC. This sequence encodes CASSMGVAGGEQFF.

This chain joins TRBV15 and TRBJ1-5; D not certain. This CDR3 contains 14 residues. Germline CDR1 and CDR2: LNHNV and YYDKDF (reference sequence). Trimming took off 3 bases at V and 1 base at J, with 7 bases between the two ends. The CDR3 DNA is TGTGCCACCAGCAGGGACTTAAGCAATCAGCCCCAGCATTTT. This encodes CATSRDLSNQPQHF.

The CDR3 loop reads CASSASSGTGTDTQYF. Here the CDR3 DNA reads TGTGCCAGCTCAGCCTCCTCCGGGACAGGTACAGATACGCAGTATTTT. This chain connects TRBV18 to TRBJ2-3; 8 positions agree with TRBD1. The CDR3 has 16 amino acids. Germline CDR1 reads KGHSH; CDR2 reads LQKENI. V shed 5 bases, J shed 3 bases, and the junction held 10 bases outside the gene matches. The entire variable domain, with the rest obtained from reference TRBV18 and TRBJ2-3, is as follows: NAGVMQNPRHLVRRRGQEARLRCSPMKGHSHVYWYRQLPEEGLKFMVYLQKENIIDESGMPKERFSAEFPKEGPSILRIQQVVRGDSAAYFCASSASSGTGTDTQYFGPGTRLTVL.

The chain links TRBV11-2 to TRBJ1-5; no firm D call. V was trimmed by 5 bases and J by 2 bases, leaving 7 bases between them. Germline CDR1 SGHAT, CDR2 FQNNGV. The CDR3 length is 13 residues. For the CDR3, the DNA is TGTGCCAGCAGCCAATGGCGCAATCAGCCCCAGCATTTT. Residues: CASSQWRNQPQHF.

The chain links TRBV3-1 (or the pseudogene TRBV3-2) to TRBJ1-5; 8 positions match TRBD1. Germline V gene data show CDR1 as LGHDT and CDR2 as YNNKEL (reference sequence). V trimming: 4 bases; J trimming: 6 bases; junction bases outside the gene matches: 5. This CDR3 has 14 amino acids. The chain's CDR3 is CASSRTGPRQPQHF. As DNA, the CDR3 is TGTGCCAGCAGCCGGACAGGGCCCCGTCAGCCCCAGCATTTT.

The chain is built from TRBV5-1 and TRBJ1-5; no clear D. This CDR3 spans 14 amino acids. V was clipped by 0 bases and J by 3 bases, with 7 bases between them. CDR1 SGHRS and CDR2 YFSETQ come from the germline V gene. The CDR3 loop is CASSLDGVNQPQHF. The CDR3 nucleotides read TGCGCCAGCAGCTTGGACGGGGTCAATCAGCCCCAGCATTTT. The whole variable domain, remainder taken from reference TRBV5-1 and TRBJ1-5, is KAGVTQTPRYLIKTRGQQVTLSCSPISGHRSVSWYQQTPGQGLQFLFEYFSETQRNKGNFPGRFSGRQFSNSRSEMNVSTLELGDSALYLCASSLDGVNQPQHFGDGTRLSIL.

This clone was picked up a small number of times. The rearrangement joins TRBV11-1 to TRBJ1-1; TRBD1 aligns across 7 bases. This CDR3 is built from 16 residues. Germline-derived CDR1 and CDR2 are SGHAT and FQDESV (reference sequence). Trimming took 2 bases from V and 1 from J; bases not matched to a gene: 7. The CDR3 sequence is CASSLQGGLRNTEAFF. CDR3 sequence (DNA): TGTGCCAGCAGCTTACAGGGGGGTCTTCGGAACACTGAAGCTTTCTTT.

CDR3 bases: TGTGCCAGCTCACTGGGACTAGCGGGGGACGGCGAGCAGTACTTC. Translation gives CASSLGLAGDGEQYF. The genes are TRBV18 and TRBJ2-7; 14 bases line up with TRBD2. The V gene end was trimmed by 4 bases and the J gene end by 6 bases; junction bases not matched to a gene: 5. Germline V gene data show CDR1 as KGHSH and CDR2 as LQKENI. CDR3 length: 15 amino acids.

V usage is TRBV30 and J usage is TRBJ2-2, with D possibly matching TRBD2 (5 bases). V lost 1 base and J 7 bases, leaving 7 bases between the germline ends. This CDR3 has 12 residues. The germline V gene has CDR1 GTSNPN and CDR2 SVGIG (reference sequence). The CDR3 is CAWSAGVGELFF. In nucleotides, the CDR3 is TGTGCCTGGAGTGCCGGGGTCGGGGAGCTGTTTTTT.

As concerns this clone: In the same sample, other DNA sequences code for this CDR3. The V and J genes are TRBV3-1 (or the pseudogene TRBV3-2) and TRBJ1-1, with TRBD1 as a possible D gene (6 bases). The CDR3 loop spans 11 amino acids. V lost 8 bases to trimming and J lost 4 bases, with 8 bases between them. Germline V gives CDR1 LGHDT, CDR2 YNNKEL (reference sequence). CDR3 sequence: CASRGGTEAFF. The CDR3 nucleotides read TGTGCCAGCCGAGGGGGCACTGAAGCTTTCTTT.